This T cell receptor beta chain was documented in a study of blood T cells in healthy people across ages (dated by TCRdb to the mid-2010s). Regarding the research as a whole: In model experiments, template switching captured about one uniquely barcoded TCR beta cDNA molecule for every two T cells. To track age-related changes in TCR beta repertoire diversity, the study relied on deep sequencing normalized with unique cDNA molecular identifiers. The donors were divided into four age groups: young (average approximately 16 years), middle-aged (about 41), aged (about 60) and long-lived (roughly 88). Two additional independent replicas of 1 million unique cDNA reads from the same blood draw were analyzed for two donors (one aged 18 to 29 and one aged 80 or older). Donors of different ages were randomly distributed across sequencing lanes to avoid experimental bias.

In its sample, this clonotype was seen once. Its antigen target is currently unknown. No much larger clone exists at a distance of one base, and base qualities are not known. The method behind the library was 5' RACE. The sequencer was an Illumina HiSeq 2500. The second PCR ran for roughly 6 to 11 cycles and used a J-beta primer mix along with a sample-barcoded 5' primer. Each TCR beta cDNA molecule received a unique molecular identifier from a template-switch 5' adaptor carrying 12 random nucleotides. At least 3 million CDR3-containing paired-end reads were obtained from each sample. All of the RNA was converted into first-strand cDNA using the Mint cDNA synthesis kit, with a TRBC-specific oligonucleotide serving as the primer. Following uracil-DNA glycosylase treatment, all cDNA underwent a first 18-cycle PCR with the universal primers M1SS and BC2_uni_R. The paper's processing steps were these. For normalization, 1 million high-quality reads were randomly selected from each sample, with every read carrying a distinct molecular identifier. Reads with shared molecular identifiers were discarded instead of being binned into consensus sequences. MiTCR, run with a Q25 quality threshold and the strictest error-elimination algorithm, handled CDR3 identification, clonotype clustering and error correction. A nonparametric unseen species model with Euler transformation was used to estimate lower-bound total TCR beta diversity. TCRdb reprocessing: public reads trimmed at Q25 with fastp, clones called with MiXCR, in-frame beta chains kept. Every entry covers one CDR3 protein and lists the most common genes and DNA from its rows. For this entry, the V and J calls and clone size follow TCRdb and not the study's own pipeline. In all, the sample holds about 1.4 million distinct CDR3 sequences, and approximately 60% of those were seen once. Clones ranked in the top ten supply more than 6% of the sample.

Donors were 35 to 40 systemically healthy Caucasian individuals from Russia aged roughly 6 to 90 years. About 10 milliliters of peripheral blood were drawn from each donor into EDTA-treated Vacutainer tubes. Ficoll-Paque density-gradient centrifugation was used to isolate PBMCs, with at least 7 million obtained per sample. Total RNA, at least 6 micrograms per sample, was extracted from PBMCs with Trizol reagent. For every donor, flow cytometry on a PBMC aliquot measured the percentage of naive CD45RAhigh/CD27high T cells. CDR1 and CDR2, per the germline V gene (reference sequence), are SGHAT and FQDESV. The CDR3, cysteine through phenylalanine, is 12 amino acids long. Of all the DNA, just the CDR3 is kept, 36 bases in frame from base 1. General findings and caveats noted by the study authors: Because profiling used bulk unsorted PBMCs, naive and antigen-experienced compartments could not be compared conclusively. The long-lived group showed more naive CD4+ T cells, fewer expanded clones and increased TCR diversity than the aged group, suggesting age selection. Estimates of total diversity from one million sequenced T cells were regarded as lower bounds and underestimates. A strong correlation was found between observed TCR beta diversity and the percentage of naive T cells measured by flow cytometry. The CMV infection status of donors was not known, potentially confounding age-related changes in expanded clonotypes. As age increased, observed TCR beta diversity per million T cells dropped in a roughly linear way, and a significant reduction was already evident by age roughly 36.

Sequencing was carried out using blood. The chain links TRBV11-1 with TRBJ2-5; confidence is insufficient to name the D gene. The last part of the DNA fits TRBJ2-7 better; the J call may be wrong. The receptor's source is a man between 18 and 29 years old in good health. CDR3 loop: CASSLFMSEQYF. The DNA is TGTGCCAGCAGCCTCTTCATGTCCGAGCAGTACTTC.